This T cell receptor (beta chain) was found in a study of post-analysis software for immune sequencing data. Study observations and caveats: Patients had higher frequencies than controls of roughly five TRBV segments, including TRBV5-6, TRBV5-1 and TRBV20-1.

Germline V gene lookup returns CDR1 MNHEY and CDR2 SMNVEV (reference sequence). With V trimmed by 3 bases and J by 2 bases, 6 bases remained unmatched. The CDR3 is 17 amino acids. Prepared TCR beta cDNA libraries contained unique molecular identifiers. TCRdb reanalysed the PCR reads using MiXCR and keeps one entry per CDR3 protein. This table holds 400,000 to 500,000 distinct CDR3 sequences, about 40% found once. A remark on this clonotype: Its antigen is currently unknown.

This chain connects TRBV27 to TRBJ2-5, with 13 bases aligning to TRBD2. This receptor was taken from a girl between 2 and 10 years old with multiple sclerosis. What was sequenced was blood. CDR3 sequence (DNA): TGTGCCAGCAGTTTCCTAGGACTAGCGGGAGTTCAAGAGACCCAGTACTTC. It codes for CASSFLGLAGVQETQYF.